Listed below are T cell receptor beta chains from one sample, sequenced in a study of T cell repertoires in cytomegalovirus infection. TCRdb ran MiXCR on the reads and lists one entry per CDR3 protein. In the table there are about 340,000 distinct CDR3 sequences, just under 30% of which are singletons. The antigens of these receptors remain unknown. Sequencing used cultured PBMCs, obtained from culture after CMV antigen stimulation. Receptor source: a human donor in good health (CMV status not recorded). Some clones in this sample may be carry-over from other donors' samples. The CDR3 runs from the conserved cysteine through the conserved F or W. The order of the fields is V gene, CDR3 length, clone size, D gene, J gene, CDR3 protein, CDR3 DNA. The D gene is left open where the match is weak. Clone size is given for some rows only: seen once, a few or many times, or a class if the clone is expanded.

TRBV10-3	15	-	-	TRBJ1-3	CAIFVRSGRGNTIYF	TGTGCCATCTTCGTTCGGTCAGGGCGCGGAAACACCATATATTTT
TRBV4-2	15	-	-	TRBJ2-1	CASSQGQGNLGEQFF	TGTGCCAGCAGCCAAGGTCAGGGGAATTTAGGTGAGCAGTTCTTC
TRBV7-2	15	many	-	TRBJ2-7	CASSYSRGAGYEQYF	TGTGCCAGCAGCTACAGTAGGGGGGCCGGCTACGAGCAGTACTTC
TRBV4-2	16	once	TRBD1	TRBJ1-2	CASSQGGTVVYYGYTF	TGTGCCAGCAGCCAGGGGGGGACAGTGGTCTACTATGGCTACACCTTC
TRBV7-3	17	many	TRBD1	TRBJ2-3	CASSLRGQRGGTDTQYF	TGTGCCAGCAGCTTAAGGGGACAGCGTGGGGGCACAGATACGCAGTATTTT
TRBV12-3/TRBV12-4	14	-	-	TRBJ1-5	CASSLGQNTDTQHF	TGTGCCAGCAGTTTAGGGCAGAACACAGATACGCAGCATTTT
TRBV7-9	16	few	-	TRBJ2-5	CASSSKPEGSTGTQYF	TGTGCCAGCAGCTCCAAACCGGAGGGCTCCACAGGGACCCAGTACTTC
TRBV2	11	once	-	TRBJ1-6	CASNRESPLHF	TGTGCCAGCAACCGGGAGTCACCCCTCCACTTT
TRBV7-2	12	few	-	TRBJ2-7	CASSLKIYEQYF	TGTGCCAGCAGCTTGAAGATCTACGAGCAGTACTTC
TRBV7-2	15	-	-	TRBJ2-3	CASSLLPGAIDTQYF	TGTGCCAGCAGCTTGCTCCCAGGGGCTATAGATACGCAGTATTTT
TRBV11-2	15	-	-	TRBJ1-6	CASSLVGPRNSPLHF	TGTGCCAGCAGCTTAGTGGGCCCCCGAAATTCACCCCTCCACTTT
TRBV7-2	14	many	-	TRBJ2-7	CASSLGRGSNEQYF	TGTGCCAGCAGCTTAGGAAGGGGATCCAACGAGCAGTACTTC
TRBV29-1	13	-	-	TRBJ2-5	CSVEERGAETQYF	TGCAGCGTTGAAGAACGGGGAGCGGAGACCCAGTACTTC
TRBV5-4	15	few	TRBD1	TRBJ2-7	CASSQRTGKSYEQYF	TGTGCCAGCAGCCAGAGGACAGGGAAATCCTACGAGCAGTACTTC
TRBV2	10	once	-	TRBJ2-5	CASMRETQYF	TGTGCCAGCATGCGAGAGACCCAGTACTTC
TRBV19	14	-	-	TRBJ2-6	CASSIRNGANVLTF	TGTGCCAGTAGTATACGGAACGGGGCCAACGTCCTGACTTTC
TRBV7-3	16	-	TRBD2	TRBJ2-3	CASSSWTSGDADKQYF	TGTGCCAGCAGCTCCTGGACTAGCGGGGACGCAGATAAGCAGTATTTT
TRBV7-6	14	-	-	TRBJ1-1	CASSSLISGEKAFF	TGTGCCAGCAGCTCCTTAATATCTGGAGAGAAAGCTTTCTTT
TRBV30	14	-	TRBD1	TRBJ1-4	CAWERDRGGEKLFF	TGTGCCTGGGAAAGGGACAGGGGCGGAGAAAAACTGTTTTTT
TRBV4-1	15	-	-	TRBJ1-2	CASSLPGAGKGGYTF	TGCGCCAGCAGCTTACCCGGAGCAGGGAAGGGAGGCTACACCTTC
TRBV12-3/TRBV12-4	16	many	TRBD1	TRBJ1-1	CASSSRSRQGLREAFF	TGTGCCAGCAGTTCCCGGTCTAGACAGGGTTTGAGAGAAGCTTTCTTT
TRBV28	14	few	-	TRBJ1-1	CASSLHMGNTEAFF	TGTGCCAGCAGTTTGCATATGGGGAACACTGAAGCTTTCTTT
TRBV7-9	15	-	-	TRBJ2-7	CASSLDLTGVYEQYF	TGTGCCAGCAGCTTAGATCTTACAGGCGTCTACGAGCAGTACTTC
TRBV6-1	15	-	TRBD1	TRBJ2-4	CASSPTTGGKNIQYF	TGTGCCAGCAGTCCCACGACAGGGGGAAAAAACATTCAGTACTTC
TRBV3-1	16	-	TRBD1	TRBJ1-2	CASSHGTGGTGGGYTF	TGTGCCAGCAGCCACGGGACAGGGGGAACTGGGGGCGGCTACACCTTC
TRBV12-3/TRBV12-4	15	-	-	TRBJ1-3	CASSFSGSSGNTIYF	TGTGCCAGCAGTTTCTCGGGGAGCTCTGGAAACACCATATATTTT
TRBV6-1	15	-	TRBD2	TRBJ2-2	CASTAGRAVTGELFF	TGTGCCAGCACGGCTGGGAGGGCCGTCACCGGGGAGCTGTTTTTT
TRBV10-3	15	-	-	TRBJ2-5	CAISESTEAQETQYF	TGTGCCATCAGTGAGTCGACAGAAGCCCAAGAGACCCAGTACTTC
TRBV28	14	-	TRBD1	TRBJ1-4	CASSPRTGYEKLFF	TGTGCCAGCAGTCCCCGGACAGGGTATGAAAAACTGTTTTTT
TRBV6-6	15	-	TRBD1	TRBJ2-5	CASSSGGQGGETQYF	TGTGCCAGCAGCTCTGGGGGACAGGGTGGGGAGACCCAGTACTTC
TRBV7-2	15	many	TRBD1	TRBJ1-3	CASSLAGTGGNTIYF	TGTGCCAGCAGCTTAGCTGGGACAGGCGGAAACACCATATATTTT
TRBV7-9	17	-	-	TRBJ2-3	CASRAERGELSTDTQYF	TGTGCCAGCAGGGCCGAGAGGGGGGAGTTAAGCACAGATACGCAGTATTTT
TRBV30	14	-	-	TRBJ2-7	CAWLGRTGGYEQYF	TGTGCCTGGTTAGGCCGCACAGGTGGCTACGAGCAGTACTTC
TRBV12-3/TRBV12-4	14	-	-	TRBJ2-7	CASSRDSNAIEQYF	TGTGCCAGCAGTCGGGACTCAAATGCCATCGAGCAGTACTTC
TRBV28	13	-	-	TRBJ2-7	CASSFLGGDEQYF	TGTGCCAGCAGTTTCCTGGGGGGTGACGAGCAGTACTTC
TRBV6-2/TRBV6-3	16	-	TRBD1	TRBJ2-5	CASSLPRDRAEETQYF	TGTGCCAGCAGCCTCCCACGGGACAGGGCAGAGGAGACCCAGTACTTC
TRBV27	15	once	-	TRBJ2-2	CATQSPGVGTGELFF	TGTGCCACCCAGTCGCCTGGGGTTGGCACCGGGGAGCTGTTTTTT
TRBV6-6	15	-	-	TRBJ2-1	CASSYSVGRGNEQFF	TGTGCCAGCAGTTACTCAGTGGGTCGGGGCAATGAGCAGTTCTTC
TRBV20-1	17	few	TRBD2	TRBJ2-7	CSARSLTSGRAPREQYF	TGCAGTGCTAGAAGCCTGACTAGCGGGAGGGCACCACGGGAGCAGTACTTC
TRBV12-3/TRBV12-4	14	few	-	TRBJ2-2	CASSFLDNTGELFF	TGTGCCAGCAGTTTTCTCGATAACACCGGGGAGCTGTTTTTT
TRBV11-2	17	once	TRBD2	TRBJ2-1	CASSLAPTSGSIDEQFF	TGTGCCAGCAGCTTAGCCCCAACTAGCGGGAGTATCGATGAGCAGTTCTTC
TRBV7-9	14	-	TRBD1	TRBJ1-1	CAGSPWTSDRGAFF	TGTGCCGGCAGCCCCTGGACCTCGGACAGGGGAGCTTTCTTT
TRBV25-1	15	-	TRBD2	TRBJ2-1	CASTSSGRESDEQFF	TGTGCCAGCACTTCTAGCGGGAGGGAATCCGATGAGCAGTTCTTC
TRBV7-3	14	few	TRBD1	TRBJ2-5	CASSSRQGMETQYF	TGTGCCAGCAGCTCCCGACAGGGGATGGAGACCCAGTACTTC
TRBV11-2	15	-	TRBD1	TRBJ1-2	CASSPGGQGALGYTF	TGTGCCAGCAGCCCAGGGGGACAGGGGGCTTTGGGCTACACCTTC
TRBV7-7	15	-	-	TRBJ2-3	CASSTGSGATDTQYF	TGTGCTAGCAGCACCGGAAGCGGAGCCACAGATACGCAGTATTTT
TRBV20-1	14	-	-	TRBJ1-2	CSAPIRKGIGGYTF	TGCAGTGCCCCGATCCGGAAGGGAATCGGAGGCTACACCTTC
TRBV7-4	15	-	TRBD1	TRBJ1-1	CASSSNPDRGPEAFF	TGTGCCAGCAGCTCGAACCCGGACAGGGGGCCTGAAGCTTTCTTT
TRBV11-2	13	-	TRBD1	TRBJ2-1	CASSMTGDNEQFF	TGTGCCAGCAGCATGACAGGGGACAATGAGCAGTTCTTC
TRBV27	16	-	TRBD2	TRBJ2-3	CASSLSGTRDRFTQYF	TGTGCCAGCAGTTTATCGGGGACTAGAGACAGGTTCACGCAGTATTTT
TRBV5-6	16	few	-	TRBJ1-5	CASSWGGASSNQPQHF	TGTGCCAGCAGCTGGGGAGGGGCTAGTAGCAATCAGCCCCAGCATTTT
TRBV12-5	13	-	-	TRBJ2-5	CASGLHYTSTQYF	TGTGCTAGTGGTTTACATTACACGTCGACCCAGTACTTC
TRBV12-3/TRBV12-4	16	few	-	TRBJ1-2	CASSLAVSLVGTGYTF	TGTGCCAGCAGTTTAGCGGTCAGCCTCGTAGGGACTGGCTACACCTTC
TRBV7-6	16	few	-	TRBJ2-2	CASSSSGSQRSGELFF	TGTGCCAGCAGCTCATCAGGCTCACAACGGTCCGGGGAGCTGTTTTTT
TRBV20-1	12	few	TRBD2	TRBJ2-3	CSAGGDTDTQYF	TGCAGTGCCGGGGGGGACACAGATACGCAGTATTTT
TRBV10-3	13	-	-	TRBJ1-1	CAIRGTLNTEAFF	TGTGCCATCAGGGGGACACTGAACACTGAAGCTTTCTTT
TRBV6-1	14	-	TRBD1	TRBJ1-2	CASSIDRVNYGYTF	TGTGCCAGCAGTATCGACAGGGTAAACTATGGCTACACCTTC
TRBV7-9	15	-	-	TRBJ2-5	CASSSAGGQGETQYF	TGTGCCAGCAGCTCCGCTGGGGGTCAAGGGGAGACCCAGTACTTC
TRBV20-1	14	-	-	TRBJ2-5	CSAPTLGTGETQYF	TGCAGTGCCCCAACCCTCGGGACTGGAGAGACCCAGTACTTC